The 22 T cell receptor beta chains given below trace back to one sample, sequenced in a study of a mutant IDH1 vaccine in newly diagnosed glioma. Time point here: week 5, during vaccination. Vaccine doses each comprised 300 ug of mutant IDH1 20-mer peptide, with topical imiquimod. No antigen has been identified for these receptors. Repertoires were generated with immunoSEQ multiplex PCR, while TCRdb's copy carries only in-frame clones and drops some. Among tens of thousands of clones listed, approximately 80% were seen once. The sequencing here drew on PBMCs, taken from a glioma patient whose treatment included an IDH1 peptide vaccine. These receptors originate from a man between 35 and 55 years old with glioma. Some clones in this sample may be carry-over from other donors' samples.

In the case of this clone: The junction does not match germline at one end; this may be a read error. This rearrangement joins TRBV7-7 to TRBJ1-4; D is unclear. The CDR3 consists of 17 residues. Per germline, CDR1 SSHAT and CDR2 FNYEAQ (reference sequence). The CDR3 DNA is TGTGCTAGCAGCCCAGTTGGAGTCAGGCAGCGTGATGAAAAACTGTTTTTT. It is translated as CASSPVGVRQRDEKLFF.

The rearrangement joins TRBV15 to TRBJ1-1; no definite D call. The CDR3 sequence is 13 residues long. Per germline, CDR1 LNHNV and CDR2 YYDKDF (reference sequence). V lost 5 bases, J lost 0 bases, and 7 bases lay in between. The CDR3: CATSGGLNTEAFF. The CDR3 nucleotides read TGTGCCACCAGCGGCGGATTGAACACTGAAGCTTTCTTT.

This chain links TRBV5-1 with TRBJ2-5, with D possibly being TRBD2 (5 bases). Germline CDR1 reads SGHRS; CDR2 reads YFSETQ. Trimming removed 0 bases from V and 5 bases from J, with 11 bases in between. The CDR3 runs to 14 residues. The CDR3 loop reads CASSLDGVPETQYF. The CDR3 DNA reads TGCGCCAGCAGCTTGGACGGGGTCCCGGAGACCCAGTACTTC.

Here the CDR3 reads CASSSTAYSNQPQHF. The CDR3 DNA follows: TGTGCCAGCAGCTCGACAGCATATAGCAATCAGCCCCAGCATTTT. The chain is built from TRBV7-8 and TRBJ1-5; tentative D call: TRBD1 (5 bases). CDR3 length equals 15 residues. Trimming removed 4 bases from V and 0 bases from J, with 10 bases in between. Germline V lookup: CDR1 SGHVS, CDR2 FQNEAQ.

The gene calls are TRBV9 and TRBJ2-5, with 10 bases lining up with TRBD2. From germline, CDR1 is SGDLS and CDR2 YYNGEE. The ends lost 0 bases at V and 4 bases at J; junction bases unmatched: 6. The CDR3 length is 16 residues. The CDR3 spells CASSVGAGGRGETQYF. CDR3 bases: TGTGCCAGCAGCGTAGGAGCGGGGGGGCGGGGAGAGACCCAGTACTTC.

The chain uses TRBV6-1 and TRBJ2-2, with D possibly being TRBD2 (7 bases). Germline V lookup: CDR1 MNHNS, CDR2 SASEGT. The CDR3 has 15 residues. The V end lost 7 bases, the J end lost 2 bases, and 14 bases lay between the germline ends. This CDR3 is CASNWGGPNTGELFF. The CDR3 DNA is TGTGCCAGCAATTGGGGGGGGCCTAACACCGGGGAGCTGTTTTTT.

This clone has more than one count but fewer than ten. This sequence joins TRBV6-1 and TRBJ1-5, with no clear D. The CDR3 totals 15 residues. CDR1 is MNHNS and CDR2 is SASEGT in the germline V gene. V lost 3 bases to trimming and J lost 8 bases, with 17 bases between them. This CDR3 is CASSDRPAGREPQHF. The CDR3 coding sequence is TGTGCCAGCAGTGACAGGCCAGCGGGTAGGGAGCCCCAGCATTTT.

This clone was seen a few times. The genes are TRBV2 and TRBJ1-4; the D is unclear. Germline-derived CDR1 and CDR2 are SNHLY and FYNNEI. The V end was cut by 5 bases, the J end by 5 bases, with 9 bases between. CDR3 length: 13 residues. CDR3 sequence (DNA): TGTGCCAGCAGTTCCCAGGAGAATGAAAAACTGTTTTTT. It specifies CASSSQENEKLFF.

The CDR3 DNA sequence: TGCAGCGTTGAAGGAGGCCCCGGGGGGATAAACTACGAGCAGTACTTC. It codes for CSVEGGPGGINYEQYF. This chain links TRBV29-1 with TRBJ2-7; the match to TRBD2 covers 7 bases. The germline CDR1 and CDR2 sequences are SQVTM and ANQGSEA. The CDR3 spans 16 residues. The V gene end was trimmed by 1 base and the J gene end by 3 bases; junction bases not matched to a gene: 12.

The rearrangement links TRBV30 to TRBJ1-6; 7 bases fit TRBD1. Trimming at V came to 3 bases and at J to 10 bases, leaving 12 bases not matched to a gene. The germline CDR1 and CDR2 sequences are GTSNPN and SVGIG (reference sequence). CDR3 length: 15 amino acids. The CDR3 DNA sequence: TGTGCCTGGAGCCCGCGACAGGGATGGAAGTCACCCCTCCACTTT. Its translation: CAWSPRQGWKSPLHF.

This clone was counted a single time. J is TRBJ1-1 and V is TRBV7-9, with no clear D. CDR3 size: 15 residues. The germline CDR1 and CDR2 sequences are SEHNR and FQNEAQ (reference sequence). V dropped 2 bases and J dropped 1 base, with 11 bases sitting between them. CDR3 nucleotide sequence: TGTGCCAGCAGCTTAAGGGCCGGCTGGAACACTGAAGCTTTCTTT. Its protein product is CASSLRAGWNTEAFF.

The chain carries TRBV7-9 and TRBJ2-7; the D gene is possibly TRBD1 (6 bases). Trimming removed 5 bases from V and 6 bases from J, with 14 bases in between. Germline CDR1 is SEHNR and CDR2 is FQNEAQ (reference sequence). CDR3 length: 13 amino acids. CDR3 coding DNA: TGTGCCAGCAGCCAGGGGATTGCGAGCGAGCAGTACTTC. Amino acid sequence: CASSQGIASEQYF.

This clone ranks as medium-sized. J is TRBJ2-1 and V is TRBV7-2, with 10 bases aligning to TRBD2. This CDR3 has 15 residues. V shed 1 base and J 10 bases; nucleotides not matched to a gene: 7. Germline CDR1 and CDR2: SGHTA and FQGNSA. CDR3 sequence (DNA): TGTGCCAGCAGCTTAGATTTTTCTAGCGGGGGCGAGCAGTTCTTC. This gives the protein CASSLDFSSGGEQFF.

This clone was observed once. The chain combines TRBV6-1 with TRBJ2-7; the D call may be TRBD1 or TRBD2 (5 bases each). Germline V gene sequence: CDR1 MNHNS, CDR2 SASEGT. The CDR3 consists of 14 residues. Trimming stripped 2 bases from V and 5 bases from J, with 13 bases between. The CDR3 bases are TGTGCCAGCAGTGAAACGGGGACGGAGGACGAGCAGTACTTC. This encodes CASSETGTEDEQYF.

J is TRBJ1-5 and V is TRBV5-1; no clear D gene. V was cut by 4 bases and J by 0 bases, with 11 bases left in between. The CDR3 loop spans 15 amino acids. The germline CDR1 and CDR2 sequences are SGHRS and YFSETQ. CDR3 nucleotides: TGCGCCAGCAGCACGGACGGGAATAGCAATCAGCCCCAGCATTTT. Its translation: CASSTDGNSNQPQHF.

The gene calls are TRBV15 and TRBJ2-2; D possibly uses TRBD1 or TRBD2 (5 bases each). The CDR3 totals 13 residues. Germline values: CDR1 LNHNV, CDR2 YYDKDF (reference sequence). The germline V and J ends were trimmed by 3 bases and 6 bases, with 8 bases remaining between them. The CDR3 nucleotides read TGTGCCACCAGCAGGGTGGGGGCCGGGGAGCTGTTTTTT. Translation gives CATSRVGAGELFF.

The chain uses TRBV10-3 and TRBJ2-5; maybe TRBD1 (5 bases). The germline V gene encodes CDR1 ENHRY and CDR2 SYGVKD. The CDR3 runs to 15 residues. With 3 bases removed from V and 3 bases from J, the gap between germline ends came to 14 bases. The CDR3 nucleotides are TGTGCCATCAGTGATAGGCGGCAGGGCAAAGAGACCCAGTACTTC. Amino acids: CAISDRRQGKETQYF.

The rearrangement links TRBV4-1 to TRBJ1-1; TRBD1 matches 7 bases. Germline CDR1 is MGHRA and CDR2 is YSYEKL. With V trimmed by 4 bases and J by 3 bases, 11 bases remained unmatched. This CDR3 is 16 amino acids long. CDR3 sequence (DNA): TGCGCCAGCAGCCCCTTGGGGGACGACAGGGACACTGAAGCTTTCTTT. It encodes CASSPLGDDRDTEAFF.

This chain uses TRBV6-6 with TRBJ1-2, with D possibly being TRBD1 (5 bases). CDR3 length: 14 residues. The V gene's germline CDR1 is MNHNY and CDR2 SVGAGI (reference sequence). The V end lost 4 bases, the J end lost 4 bases, and 13 bases lay between the germline ends. The CDR3 reads CASSSISGLYGYTF. The CDR3 DNA follows: TGTGCCAGCAGTTCGATATCAGGGCTCTATGGCTACACCTTC.

The chain uses TRBV5-1 and TRBJ2-5; tentative D call: TRBD2 (6 bases). Per the germline V gene, CDR1 is SGHRS and CDR2 is YFSETQ. V was trimmed by 0 bases and J by 2 bases, leaving 8 bases between them. CDR3 length: 14 residues. The CDR3 DNA sequence: TGCGCCAGCAGCTTGGTTGGGGGGCAAGAGACCCAGTACTTC. This gives the protein CASSLVGGQETQYF. The full variable domain, rest sourced from reference TRBV5-1 and TRBJ2-5, is KAGVTQTPRYLIKTRGQQVTLSCSPISGHRSVSWYQQTPGQGLQFLFEYFSETQRNKGNFPGRFSGRQFSNSRSEMNVSTLELGDSALYLCASSLVGGQETQYFGPGTRLLVL.

This chain links TRBV19 with TRBJ1-6; maybe TRBD1 (5 bases). Germline V lookup: CDR1 LNHDA, CDR2 SQIVND (reference sequence). The CDR3 consists of 14 residues. Deletions cut 3 bases from V and 7 bases from J, with 10 bases between. The CDR3 sequence is CASSMQGFNSPLHF. CDR3 sequence (DNA): TGTGCCAGTAGTATGCAGGGTTTCAATTCACCCCTCCACTTT.

The gene calls are TRBV11-3 and TRBJ2-3; no clear D gene. The ends were cut back, 3 bases at V and 4 bases at J, with 8 bases in the middle. The length of the CDR3 is 13 residues. Per germline, CDR1 SGHNT and CDR2 YENEEA. The CDR3 loop reads CASSFRDPDTQYF. In nucleotides, the CDR3 is TGTGCCAGCAGCTTTAGAGACCCAGATACGCAGTATTTT.